The clone carrying this T cell receptor beta chain was detected a few times. Its matching antigen is unknown. A multiplex PCR was run with 60 Vbeta primers and 13 Jbeta primers. Clones were read by immunoSEQ multiplex PCR, and TCRdb kept only the in-frame ones, dropping some. The table has 99,000 or so clones, roughly 15% seen once. These data are taken from a study of cytomegalovirus exposure and HLA in healthy donors. Study-level findings and limits: The authors later linked a missense DCLRE1C variant to TCR beta V- and J-gene trimming. Later on, an analysis tied 15,000 to 20,000 TCR beta sequences to HLA alleles at 0.05 false discovery rate.

This receptor was taken from a female donor in good health and CMV-seronegative. Sequences were obtained from PBMCs.

The DNA of the CDR3 is TGTGCCTGGAGTGTAGGGGGCGGCAATCAGCCCCAGCATTTT. Its translation: CAWSVGGGNQPQHF. The chain carries TRBV30 and TRBJ1-5; 7 positions agree with TRBD1. The V gene end was trimmed by 0 bases and the J gene end by 2 bases; junction bases not matched to a gene: 1. Germline V gene data show CDR1 as GTSNPN and CDR2 as SVGIG (reference sequence). The CDR3 contains 14 residues.